This T cell receptor beta chain originates from a study of siplizumab effects on memory and regulatory T cells. Notes on this clone: Its cognate antigen is unknown. One junction end does not reproduce the germline sequence, and a read error may be involved.

Per sample, the assay covered 80,000 to 100,000 TCR templates. The repertoire was sequenced with immunoSEQ multiplex PCR; TCRdb's copy has only in-frame clones and lacks some. This table has some 88,000 clones, 85% to 90% appearing once. The study's findings and limits: Sequences below about 10^-5 frequency were poorly captured, limiting mapping of alloreactive clones. Apparently key alloresponse contributors, naive T cells also seemed more diverse than memory cells.

The clonotype originates from a human donor in good health. Sequenced input: CD4+ T cells sorted from blood.

The CDR3 region is CASKGGAGQHQHF. In DNA, the CDR3 is TGTGCCAGCAAGGGGGGGGCAGGTCAGCACCAGCATTTT. The rearrangement links TRBV2 to TRBJ1-5, with a tentative D call TRBD1 (6 bases). The V gene's germline CDR1 is SNHLY and CDR2 FYNNEI. The CDR3 is 13 residues long.